These T cell receptor beta chains were read from a single sample in a study of CD8 T cells in Susac syndrome. TCRdb redid the calling of the immunoSEQ multiplex PCR reads with MiXCR, one entry per CDR3 protein. The sample lists around 280,000 distinct CDR3 sequences; about 85% were seen once. Sequences were obtained from CD8+ T cells from PBMCs. All receptors come from a human donor with multiple sclerosis. Both conserved end residues are part of each CDR3. D genes are given only for firm matches. Size is stated for part of the rows, as once, few or many counts, or as a class when the clone is expanded.

TRBJ2-1	once	TRBD2	TRBV27	CASSLGVASGRERANEQFF	TGTGCCAGCAGTTTAGGCGTGGCTAGCGGGAGAGAAAGAGCGAATGAGCAGTTCTTC
TRBJ2-2	.	TRBD2	TRBV7-9	CASSLVAGYTGELFF	TGTGCCAGCAGCTTAGTAGCGGGATACACCGGGGAGCTGTTTTTT
TRBJ2-7	.	TRBD2	TRBV27	CASSPGLAGGQHEQYF	TGTGCCAGCAGTCCCGGACTAGCGGGAGGGCAACACGAGCAGTACTTC
TRBJ1-5	.	.	TRBV27	CASSTFRGSNQPQHF	TGTGCCAGCAGCACATTCAGGGGAAGCAATCAGCCCCAGCATTTT
TRBJ2-5	once	.	TRBV7-9	CASSFLQVRETQYF	TGTGCCAGCAGCTTCTTACAGGTTCGGGAGACCCAGTACTTC
TRBJ2-7	.	.	TRBV30	CAWSALPTDSYEQYF	TGTGCCTGGAGTGCCCTTCCGACAGATTCCTACGAGCAGTACTTC
TRBJ2-3	.	TRBD2	TRBV7-9	CASSPGLTDTQYF	TGTGCCAGCAGCCCGGGACTAACAGATACGCAGTATTTT
TRBJ2-7	.	.	TRBV7-9	CASSPSGGAYEQYF	TGTGCCAGCAGCCCCTCGGGCGGGGCCTACGAGCAGTACTTC
TRBJ2-5	.	TRBD2	TRBV28	CASSFSQGGETQYF	TGTGCCAGCAGTTTTTCCCAGGGAGGGGAGACCCAGTACTTC
TRBJ2-2	.	.	TRBV7-9	CASSLGVVTGGELFF	TGTGCCAGCAGCTTAGGCGTAGTCACGGGCGGGGAGCTGTTTTTT
TRBJ2-1	.	.	TRBV7-8	CASSLVRYNAYNEQFF	TGTGCCAGCAGCTTAGTCCGCTACAACGCCTACAATGAGCAGTTCTTC
TRBJ2-1	.	.	TRBV28	CASTILGEDNEQFF	TGTGCCAGCACCATTCTGGGAGAGGACAATGAGCAGTTCTTC
TRBJ1-6	.	.	TRBV4-2	CASSQGVEQGLRALHF	TGTGCCAGCAGCCAAGGGGTGGAGCAGGGGCTACGGGCCCTCCACTTT
TRBJ1-2	.	.	TRBV25-1	CASSEYGGSVNYGYTF	TGTGCCAGCAGTGAATATGGCGGGTCCGTTAACTATGGCTACACCTTC
TRBJ2-7	.	.	TRBV7-9	CASSFIEGLAGEQYF	TGTGCCAGCAGCTTTATAGAGGGTCTAGCCGGCGAGCAGTACTTC
TRBJ2-4	.	.	TRBV7-8	CASSSLGIAKNIQYF	TGTGCCAGCAGCTCTTTGGGGATAGCCAAAAACATTCAGTACTTC
TRBJ2-2	.	.	TRBV5-4	CASSLDDRGTGELFF	TGTGCCAGCAGCTTGGATGATCGGGGCACCGGGGAGCTGTTTTTT
TRBJ2-7	.	.	TRBV15	CATSSPQHGPYEQYF	TGTGCCACCAGCAGCCCTCAGCATGGACCCTACGAGCAGTACTTC
TRBJ2-1	.	.	TRBV7-9	CVEEGYDEQFF	TGTGTCGAAGAAGGGTACGATGAGCAGTTCTTC
TRBJ2-3	.	.	TRBV7-9	CASSYIPRGTDTQYF	TGTGCCAGCAGCTACATTCCCAGGGGCACAGATACGCAGTATTTT
TRBJ1-1	.	.	TRBV6-4	CASSEAGYTEAFF	TGTGCCAGCAGTGAGGCGGGGTACACTGAAGCTTTCTTT
TRBJ2-5	.	TRBD2	TRBV15	CATTSERGEETQYF	TGTGCCACCACGAGCGAGCGGGGGGAAGAGACCCAGTACTTC
TRBJ2-7	few	.	TRBV27	CASSLTGTYEQYF	TGTGCCAGCAGTTTGACGGGAACCTACGAGCAGTACTTC
TRBJ2-1	once	TRBD2	TRBV20-1	CSALSPSLAVYNEQFF	TGCAGTGCCTTATCCCCTTCACTAGCGGTCTACAATGAGCAGTTCTTC
TRBJ2-2	.	TRBD2	TRBV9	CASSVARLAGGRGTGELFF	TGTGCCAGCAGCGTAGCGCGACTAGCGGGAGGTCGGGGCACCGGGGAGCTGTTTTTT
TRBJ2-5	.	.	TRBV27	CASSFRALGQETQYF	TGTGCCAGCAGTTTCAGGGCCCTGGGGCAAGAGACCCAGTACTTC
TRBJ1-1	.	.	TRBV13	CASSLSDSPGEAFF	TGTGCCAGCAGCTTATCGGACAGTCCCGGGGAAGCTTTCTTT
TRBJ1-4	.	TRBD1	TRBV11-2	CASSLGLPGQGIFSRAEKLFF	TGTGCCAGCAGCTTAGGTCTACCGGGACAGGGGATCTTCTCGAGGGCGGAAAAACTGTTTTTT
TRBJ2-1	.	TRBD2	TRBV4-2	CASSQGTSGSSYNEQFF	TGTGCCAGCAGCCAAGGGACTAGCGGAAGCTCCTACAATGAGCAGTTCTTC
TRBJ2-2	.	TRBD2	TRBV7-7	CASSLRTSGPNTGELFF	TGTGCTAGCAGCCTTCGGACTAGCGGGCCGAACACCGGGGAGCTGTTTTTT
TRBJ2-7	.	.	TRBV28	CASSFPPPRDLHF	TGTGCCAGCAGTTTCCCCCCCCCACGGGACCTTCACTTC
TRBJ1-2	.	.	TRBV27	CASSSSDNYGYTF	.
TRBJ2-1	.	.	TRBV2	CASSEEDHNEQFF	TGTGCCAGCAGTGAAGAGGACCACAATGAGCAGTTCTTC
TRBJ2-3	.	TRBD2	TRBV27	CASAHLQWREGTDTQYF	TGTGCCAGCGCCCATCTTCAGTGGCGGGAGGGCACAGATACGCAGTATTTT
TRBJ1-3	.	.	TRBV29-1	CSVLGTGTSGNTIYF	TGCAGCGTACTAGGGACGGGAACGTCTGGAAACACCATATATTTT
TRBJ2-5	.	.	TRBV7-9	CASSPRDSGTQYF	TGTGCCAGCAGCCCGCGGGATTCGGGGACCCAGTACTTC
TRBJ1-5	few	TRBD1	TRBV6-1	CASRPGTGLVAQHF	TGTGCCAGCAGACCCGGGACAGGGCTCGTTGCCCAGCATTTT
TRBJ2-3	few	.	TRBV27	CASSSRTSTDTQYF	TGTGCCAGCAGTTCTAGGACATCCACAGATACGCAGTATTTT
TRBJ1-2	.	TRBD1	TRBV27	CASSWAGGNHGYTF	TGTGCCAGCAGTTGGGCAGGGGGCAACCATGGCTACACCTTC